The next 28 T cell receptor beta chains were all read from a single sample in a study of blood T cell repertoires in COVID-19. Assay used: immunoSEQ multiplex PCR; TCRdb lists only in-frame clones, some missing. The sample holds some 45,000 clones, 92% seen once. Sequencing was performed on peripheral blood. The receptors stem from a human donor in a cohort sampled during active COVID-19.

The V gene is TRBV4-1, the J gene TRBJ1-4; D remains unclear. The V gene lost 1 base and the J gene lost 7 bases, with 4 bases spanning the gap. Germline CDR1 and CDR2: MGHRA and YSYEKL. The CDR3 consists of 12 residues. The CDR3 region is CASSQVLEKLFF. CDR3 nucleotides: TGCGCCAGCAGCCAAGTTCTTGAAAAACTGTTTTTT.

The chain couples TRBV5-1 to TRBJ2-3; 7 bases map to TRBD1. CDR1 is SGHRS, CDR2 YFSETQ, per germline. The CDR3 loop spans 15 amino acids. The trim removed 4 bases at V and 3 bases at J, leaving 8 bases unmatched. Here the CDR3 DNA reads TGCGCCAGCAGCCAACAGGGGCGCGAGACAGATACGCAGTATTTT. Its protein product is CASSQQGRETDTQYF.

In this sample, this clone turned up a few times. V gene TRBV6-2 or TRBV6-3 combines with J gene TRBJ1-6; 7 bases fit TRBD1. Germline loops: CDR1 MNHEY, CDR2 SVGEGT. This CDR3 contains 14 residues. V lost 6 bases to trimming and J lost 8 bases; unmatched junction nucleotides: 7. In nucleotides, the CDR3 is TGTGCCAGCAGCCGGACAGGCGGCCATTCACCCCTCCACTTT. Residues: CASSRTGGHSPLHF.

This clone was found once. The genes are TRBV3-1 (or the pseudogene TRBV3-2) and TRBJ2-7; D unclear. Germline V gene data show CDR1 as LGHDT and CDR2 as YNNKEL (reference sequence). The ends were cut back, 2 bases at V and 2 bases at J, with 22 bases in the middle. The CDR3 is made up of 18 amino acids. The CDR3 nucleotides read TGTGCCAGCAGCCAATACTTTTTTGAGCAGACGAGGACCTACGAGCAGTACTTC. Translation gives CASSQYFFEQTRTYEQYF.

The rearrangement links TRBV6-4 to TRBJ2-2, with 10 bases aligning to TRBD2. In germline, CDR1 is MRHNA, CDR2 SNTAGT. Unmatched junction bases numbered 2, after V lost 6 bases and J lost 4 bases. This CDR3 contains 14 residues. Here the CDR3 reads CASSVAGGTGELFF. CDR3 nucleotide sequence: TGTGCCAGCAGCGTAGCGGGAGGCACCGGGGAGCTGTTTTTT.

V gene TRBV6-2 or TRBV6-3 combines with J gene TRBJ1-3; a weak D match, TRBD1 (6 bases). The germline V and J ends were trimmed by 0 bases and 3 bases, with 12 bases remaining between them. The CDR3 extends over 16 amino acids. CDR1 MNHEY and CDR2 SVGEGT come from the germline V gene. CDR3 coding DNA: TGTGCCAGCAGTTACTCGCGAGGACAGATTGGAAACACCATATATTTT. Its translation is CASSYSRGQIGNTIYF.

The chain uses TRBV6-5 and TRBJ1-1; 9 bases match TRBD1. Germline V lookup: CDR1 MNHEY, CDR2 SVGAGI. The CDR3 covers 14 residues. The V segment lost 7 bases and the J segment 7 bases; nucleotides outside the gene matches: 10. This chain's CDR3 is CASILGTGLSEAFF. For the CDR3, the DNA is TGTGCCAGCATCCTCGGGACAGGGTTGAGTGAAGCTTTCTTT.

V gene TRBV15 combines with J gene TRBJ2-6; D ambiguous. V lost 3 bases and J lost 4, with 7 bases in between. Germline CDR1 reads LNHNV; CDR2 reads YYDKDF (reference sequence). The CDR3 extends over 14 amino acids. Here the CDR3 DNA reads TGTGCCACCAGCAGGGCGACAGGGGCCAACGTCCTGACTTTC. It is translated as CATSRATGANVLTF.

The V gene is TRBV7-2, the J gene TRBJ2-5, with 9 bases that match TRBD1. Looked up from germline, CDR1 is SGHTA and CDR2 is FQGNSA. Trimming removed 1 base from V and 5 bases from J; junction bases left unmatched: 5. This CDR3 spans 15 amino acids. The CDR3 spells CASSLGQGGSETQYF. The DNA for the CDR3 is TGTGCCAGCAGCTTAGGACAGGGGGGTAGTGAGACCCAGTACTTC.

CDR3 DNA sequence: TGTGCCAGCAGCCCAGACTGGATAAACTACGAGCAGTACTTC. The encoded protein is CASSPDWINYEQYF. V is TRBV7-8 and J is TRBJ2-7; D unclear. CDR3 size: 14 residues. Per germline, CDR1 SGHVS and CDR2 FQNEAQ. V was trimmed by 5 bases and J by 3 bases, leaving 14 bases between them. Combining the CDR3 with reference TRBV7-8 and TRBJ2-7 gives the whole variable domain GAGVSQSPRYKVAKRGQDVALRCDPISGHVSLFWYQQALGQGPEFLTYFQNEAQLDKSGLPSDRFFAERPEGSVSTLKIQRTQQEDSAVYLCASSPDWINYEQYFGPGTRLTVT.

The CDR3 here is CASSLEGSHYGYTF. Written as DNA, the CDR3 is TGCGCCAGCAGCTTGGAAGGGAGCCACTATGGCTACACCTTC. This chain connects TRBV5-1 to TRBJ1-2, with D uncertain. Germline V gene data show CDR1 as SGHRS and CDR2 as YFSETQ. The CDR3 is 14 amino acids. The V gene lost 0 bases and the J gene lost 3 bases, with 9 bases spanning the gap.

This rearrangement joins TRBV10-3 to TRBJ2-2; perhaps TRBD1 as D (6 bases). CDR3 length equals 18 residues. From germline, CDR1 is ENHRY and CDR2 SYGVKD. Between the trimmed V and J ends, which lost 10 bases and 4 bases, there was a span of 28 bases. CDR3 sequence: CATQPHSTGIVRTGELFF. CDR3 nucleotide sequence: TGTGCCACCCAACCCCACTCTACAGGGATAGTTCGCACCGGGGAGCTGTTTTTT.

This clone was seen only once. The chain is built from TRBV7-2 and TRBJ2-1; 10 bases agree with TRBD1. The CDR3 spans 15 residues. V lost 6 bases, J lost 7 bases, and 9 bases stayed unmatched. CDR1 and CDR2 from the germline V gene are SGHTA and FQGNSA. The CDR3 DNA is TGTGCCAGCAGTCCCGGGACAGGGGTGACAAATGAGCAGTTCTTC. Translated, it gives CASSPGTGVTNEQFF. The full variable domain, its missing parts supplied by reference TRBV7-2 and TRBJ2-1, is GAGVSQSPSNKVTEKGKDVELRCDPISGHTALYWYRQSLGQGLEFLIYFQGNSAPDKSGLPSDRFSAERTGGSVSTLTIQRTQQEDSAVYLCASSPGTGVTNEQFFGPGTRLTVL.

The chain links TRBV24-1 to TRBJ2-3, with D tentatively TRBD2 (6 bases). Between the trimmed V and J ends, which lost 4 bases and 4 bases, there was a span of 11 bases. In germline, CDR1 is KGHDR, CDR2 SFDVKD. The CDR3 totals 14 residues. As DNA, the CDR3 is TGTGCCACCAGTGAGCCGGGGGTTGCAGATACGCAGTATTTT. Amino acids: CATSEPGVADTQYF.

The chain employs TRBV3-1 (or the pseudogene TRBV3-2) and TRBJ2-1; 14 bases agree with TRBD2. This CDR3 region has 16 residues. Germline V gives CDR1 LGHDT, CDR2 YNNKEL (reference sequence). The trim removed 0 bases at V and 7 bases at J, leaving 2 bases unmatched. The CDR3 DNA sequence: TGTGCCAGCAGCCAAGACAGACTAGCGGGGGGGAATGAGCAGTTCTTC. Translation gives CASSQDRLAGGNEQFF.

The CDR3 here is CASSGGETYNSPLHF. In DNA, the CDR3 is TGTGCCAGCAGTGGGGGGGAAACTTATAATTCACCCCTCCACTTT. The chain uses TRBV2 and TRBJ1-6, with D possibly being TRBD1 (5 bases). Germline CDR1 is SNHLY and CDR2 is FYNNEI. Trimming removed 4 bases from V and 4 bases from J, with 11 bases in between. This CDR3 has 15 residues.

This clone turned up a few times. The chain is built from TRBV27 and TRBJ2-5; TRBD1 might be the D (5 bases). CDR1 and CDR2 from the germline V gene are MNHEY and SMNVEV (reference sequence). Trimming took off 2 bases at V and 1 base at J, with 11 bases between the two ends. The CDR3 extends over 15 amino acids. In DNA, the CDR3 is TGTGCCAGCAGTTTAACGAGACAGCTCCAAGAGACCCAGTACTTC. Translated: CASSLTRQLQETQYF.

V gene TRBV7-8 combines with J gene TRBJ2-7; TRBD2 matches at 7 bases. The CDR3 spans 15 residues. V lost 1 base, J lost 2 bases, and 5 bases stayed unmatched. CDR1 and CDR2 (germline): SGHVS, FQNEAQ. The CDR3 nucleotides are TGTGCCAGCAGCTTAGTAGCGGGTTCCCCCTACGAGCAGTACTTC. As protein: CASSLVAGSPYEQYF.

As regards this clone: The CDR3 does not close with the conserved phenylalanine or tryptophan, likely indicating a read error. No DNA is shown, since the ends of the CDR3 on it are uncertain; the CDR3 is the one TCRdb lists. The rearrangement uses TRBV6-5 and TRBJ2-7; the DNA was not compared with TRBD2, the D call given in the table. The CDR3 length is 12 residues, termini included. The germline V gene encodes CDR1 MNHEY and CDR2 SVGAGI. CDR3 sequence reads: CASRGTSGTGLA.

The chain employs TRBV5-1 and TRBJ1-4, with TRBD1 matching over 7 bases. V lost 0 bases, J lost 5 bases, and 4 bases stayed unmatched. This CDR3 comprises 15 residues. The germline gives CDR1 SGHRS, CDR2 YFSETQ. The CDR3 is CASSLGGQTNEKLFF. Here the CDR3 DNA reads TGCGCCAGCAGCTTGGGGGGACAGACGAATGAAAAACTGTTTTTT.

The rearrangement links TRBV7-6 to TRBJ2-1; D might be TRBD1 (6 bases). V was clipped by 1 base and J by 2 bases, with 15 bases between them. Germline CDR1 and CDR2: SGHVS and FNYEAQ. This CDR3 has 17 residues. The CDR3 reads CASSLENFWDTYNEQFF. The CDR3 coding sequence is TGTGCCAGCAGCTTAGAAAACTTTTGGGACACCTACAATGAGCAGTTCTTC.

The chain joins TRBV24-1 to TRBJ2-1; D is possibly TRBD1 (6 bases). Trimming took 0 bases from V and 0 from J, leaving 14 bases between them. The germline V gene has CDR1 KGHDR and CDR2 SFDVKD. The CDR3 is made up of 18 amino acids. The CDR3 here is CATSDLGTSPSSYNEQFF. The CDR3 DNA reads TGTGCCACCAGTGATTTGGGGACAAGTCCTAGCTCCTACAATGAGCAGTTCTTC.

The V and J genes are TRBV5-8 and TRBJ2-1; 8 positions agree with TRBD1. CDR3 length: 16 amino acids. After removal of 6 bases from V and 8 bases from J, the junction contained 16 bases not matched to a gene. The germline V gene encodes CDR1 SGHTS and CDR2 YDEGEE. In DNA form, the CDR3 reads TGTGCCAGCACCCCCAGGGCAGGGGGCGCTTTCTATGAGCAGTTCTTC. It encodes CASTPRAGGAFYEQFF.

This chain connects TRBV5-1 to TRBJ2-5, with 10 bases lining up with TRBD2. The CDR3 has 15 amino acids. J lost 5 bases, V lost 1 base, and 5 bases had no gene match. The germline V gene has CDR1 SGHRS and CDR2 YFSETQ. The CDR3 protein is CASSLLSGGAETQYF. The CDR3, as DNA: TGCGCCAGCAGCTTGCTCAGCGGGGGGGCCGAGACCCAGTACTTC.

This chain connects TRBV7-8 to TRBJ1-1; a weak D match, TRBD1 (5 bases). CDR1 and CDR2 from the germline V gene are SGHVS and FQNEAQ. The ends were cut back, 5 bases at V and 4 bases at J, with 14 bases in the middle. This CDR3 contains 14 residues. The CDR3 is CASSPRAGSTEAFF. The CDR3 nucleotides are TGTGCCAGCAGCCCCCGGGCAGGGTCCACTGAAGCTTTCTTT.

A remark on this clone: Additional DNA sequences in this sample encode the identical CDR3. V usage is TRBV7-2 and J usage is TRBJ2-1, with D tentatively TRBD2 (6 bases). V shed 3 bases and J shed 1 base, with 10 bases lying between them. This CDR3 region has 15 residues. Germline loops: CDR1 SGHTA, CDR2 FQGNSA. The CDR3 region is CASSFDRGSYNEQFF. The CDR3 DNA is TGTGCCAGCAGCTTTGATCGGGGGTCCTACAATGAGCAGTTCTTC. Drawing the rest from reference TRBV7-2 and TRBJ2-1, the complete variable domain is GAGVSQSPSNKVTEKGKDVELRCDPISGHTALYWYRQSLGQGLEFLIYFQGNSAPDKSGLPSDRFSAERTGGSVSTLTIQRTQQEDSAVYLCASSFDRGSYNEQFFGPGTRLTVL.

The gene calls are TRBV7-2 and TRBJ2-1, with 7 bases matching TRBD2. V shed 8 bases and J 3 bases; nucleotides not matched to a gene: 7. CDR1 and CDR2 from the germline V gene are SGHTA and FQGNSA. The CDR3 has 14 residues. The CDR3 loop is CASRPGGFYNEQFF. The CDR3 DNA follows: TGTGCCAGCCGTCCGGGAGGTTTCTACAATGAGCAGTTCTTC.

The genes are TRBV24-1 and TRBJ2-5; 12 nucleotides agree with TRBD2. The CDR3 spans 16 residues. The V gene end was trimmed by 9 bases and the J gene end by 4 bases; junction bases not matched to a gene: 11. Germline V gene data show CDR1 as KGHDR and CDR2 as SFDVKD. The CDR3 is CATGLAGGPRGETQYF. The DNA for the CDR3 is TGTGCCACCGGCCTAGCGGGAGGGCCTAGGGGAGAGACCCAGTACTTC.